Following are 19 T cell receptor beta chains from one sample sequenced in a study of shared clonotypes between healthy human individuals. TCRdb's table, derived via immunoSEQ multiplex PCR, lists solely in-frame clones and lacks some. The sample consists of a few hundred thousand clones, more than 70% of them appearing once. The sequenced sample consisted of PBMCs. All receptors derive from a woman aged 40 to 50 in good health. Some clones in this sample may be carry-over from other donors' samples.

V usage is TRBV5-1 and J usage is TRBJ2-6, with D unresolved. CDR1 is SGHRS, CDR2 YFSETQ, per germline. CDR3 length equals 14 residues. The V end lost 0 bases, the J end lost 1 base, and 2 bases lay between the germline ends. The CDR3 loop reads CASSLDSGANVLTF. In nucleotides, the CDR3 is TGCGCCAGCAGCTTGGATTCTGGGGCCAACGTCCTGACTTTC.

The chain combines TRBV7-2 with TRBJ1-1, with unresolved D. CDR1 is SGHTA and CDR2 is FQGNSA in the germline V gene. The CDR3 spans 14 residues. V shed 5 bases and J shed 8 bases, with 18 bases lying between them. The CDR3 nucleotides read TGTGCCAGCAGCCTTTCCCCGGTGATCACCGAAGCTTTCTTT. This encodes CASSLSPVITEAFF.

The chain carries TRBV10-2 and TRBJ2-2; the D is unclear. The CDR3 has 13 residues. The ends were cut back, 6 bases at V and 4 bases at J, with 9 bases in the middle. The V gene's germline CDR1 is WSHSY and CDR2 SAAADI. CDR3 sequence (DNA): TGCGCCAGCAGGCAAGGCGGCACCGGGGAGCTGTTTTTT. It translates to CASRQGGTGELFF.

The chain carries TRBV2 and TRBJ2-1; the D gene is possibly TRBD1 (5 bases). The germline V and J ends were trimmed by 5 bases and 13 bases, with 12 bases remaining between them. Germline V CDR1 and CDR2: SNHLY, FYNNEI. This CDR3 has 11 amino acids. The CDR3 reads CASSYDSLQFF. Written as DNA, the CDR3 is TGTGCCAGCAGTTATGACAGCTTACAGTTCTTC.

The chain couples TRBV14 to TRBJ1-1; no firm D call. Germline values: CDR1 SGHDN, CDR2 FVKESK. This CDR3 comprises 14 residues. V gave up 4 bases and J gave up 4 bases, with 13 bases separating them. The DNA for the CDR3 is TGTGCCAGCAGCCCCTGGCAGGTGGCCACTGAAGCTTTCTTT. As protein: CASSPWQVATEAFF.

The chain recombines TRBV20-1 with TRBJ2-1; D may correspond to TRBD1 or TRBD2 (5 bases each). CDR3 size: 11 residues. Germline CDR1 and CDR2: DFQATT and SNEGSKA (reference sequence). Trimming removed 5 bases at V and 9 bases at J, with 11 bases between. The CDR3 coding sequence is TGCAGTGCTGAGGGGCGCGGTGAGCAGTTCTTC. As protein: CSAEGRGEQFF.

This clone was seen only once. The gene calls are TRBV4-3 and TRBJ2-1; possibly TRBD2 for D (5 bases). CDR3 length equals 14 residues. V lost 1 base and J lost 6, with 10 bases in between. The V gene's germline CDR1 is LGHNA and CDR2 YSLEER. CDR3 sequence (DNA): TGCGCCAGCAGCCAAGGTCTAGCTTCCAATGAGCAGTTCTTC. Amino acids: CASSQGLASNEQFF.

This sequence joins TRBV7-6 and TRBJ1-5; D may be TRBD1 (6 bases). V lost 1 base and J lost 1, with 14 bases in between. Germline V lookup: CDR1 SGHVS, CDR2 FNYEAQ. This CDR3 spans 17 amino acids. CDR3 DNA: TGTGCCAGCAGCTTAGGTCAGGGGATTGGGAGCAATCAGCCCCAGCATTTT. The encoded protein is CASSLGQGIGSNQPQHF.

This chain links TRBV6-5 with TRBJ1-5; 7 positions match TRBD1. CDR1 and CDR2 (germline): MNHEY, SVGAGI. V lost 5 bases, J lost 6 bases, and 10 bases stayed unmatched. This CDR3 is built from 15 residues. CDR3 protein: CASSRRTGFGQPQHF. DNA for the CDR3: TGTGCCAGCAGTAGACGGACAGGTTTCGGTCAGCCCCAGCATTTT.

This clone was detected a few times. The rearrangement uses TRBV2 and TRBJ2-5; no clear D gene. The end of the DNA fits TRBJ2-7 better, so the J call may be wrong. This CDR3 has 14 amino acids. Germline V lookup: CDR1 SNHLY, CDR2 FYNNEI. The CDR3 is CASTGPAYSYEQYF. DNA for the CDR3: TGTGCCAGCACCGGCCCGGCATATTCCTACGAGCAGTACTTC.

The J gene is TRBJ1-2, the V gene TRBV7-9, with a tentative D call TRBD1 (5 bases). Trimming took off 1 base at V and 0 bases at J, with 12 bases between the two ends. The germline gives CDR1 SEHNR, CDR2 FQNEAQ (reference sequence). This CDR3 comprises 16 residues. The CDR3 nucleotides read TGTGCCAGCAGCTTAGTAGGGGATCTCGCTAACTATGGCTACACCTTC. The encoded protein is CASSLVGDLANYGYTF.

The chain recombines TRBV20-1 with TRBJ1-1; 7 bases align to TRBD1. Trimming at V came to 6 bases and at J to 8 bases, leaving 6 bases not matched to a gene. The CDR3 covers 11 residues. Germline CDR1 reads DFQATT; CDR2 reads SNEGSKA (reference sequence). The CDR3: CSAIRQGEAFF. The CDR3 DNA is TGCAGTGCGATCAGACAGGGCGAAGCTTTCTTT.

This chain connects TRBV11-2 to TRBJ1-1; D perhaps matches TRBD1 (6 bases). This CDR3 contains 15 residues. CDR1 SGHAT and CDR2 FQNNGV come from the germline V gene. Trimming shortened V by 2 bases and J by 1 base, and 11 bases separated the two germline ends. CDR3 nucleotides: TGTGCCAGCAGCTTATCCCGAGGGGGGAACACTGAAGCTTTCTTT. Residues: CASSLSRGGNTEAFF.

The rearrangement joins TRBV7-2 to TRBJ2-2; 8 bases fit TRBD2. J lost 5 bases, V lost 5 bases, and 10 bases had no gene match. This CDR3 has 16 amino acids. Looked up from germline, CDR1 is SGHTA and CDR2 is FQGNSA. The CDR3 protein is CASSPRGGAGTGELFF. CDR3 nucleotides: TGTGCCAGCAGCCCCCGGGGGGGGGCGGGGACCGGGGAGCTGTTTTTT.

About this clone: A single base is all that separates this from a far larger clone, so a read error is likely. Other DNA variants within this sample encode the same CDR3. The chain has TRBV6-4 and TRBJ2-3; 8 bases fit TRBD2. Germline V CDR1 and CDR2: MRHNA, SNTAGT. The trim removed 8 bases at V and 2 bases at J, leaving 6 bases unmatched. This CDR3 has 14 residues. Here the CDR3 DNA reads TGTGCCAGCGGGGCGGGGGGCTCCACAGATACGCAGTATTTT. Translated: CASGAGGSTDTQYF.

The chain has TRBV6-1 and TRBJ2-3; TRBD2 might be the D (6 bases). CDR3 length: 15 amino acids. V lost 4 bases to trimming and J lost 1 base, with 12 bases between them. Germline V CDR1 and CDR2: MNHNS, SASEGT. For the CDR3, the DNA is TGTGCCAGCAGTGCGAGCGGGCAAGGCACAGATACGCAGTATTTT. It encodes CASSASGQGTDTQYF.

The chain has TRBV9 and TRBJ2-7, with 8 positions matching TRBD2. J gave up 6 bases and V 0 bases, and 5 bases lay outside the gene matches. In germline, CDR1 is SGDLS, CDR2 YYNGEE. CDR3 length equals 14 residues. The CDR3 region is CASSVEAGVGEQYF. The CDR3 nucleotides read TGTGCCAGCAGCGTAGAAGCGGGAGTAGGCGAGCAGTACTTC.

As to this clone: A far larger clone is a single base away, which makes a read error likely. This chain links TRBV9 with TRBJ2-3, with D hard to call. V was cut by 4 bases and J by 3 bases, with 12 bases left in between. This CDR3 is built from 14 residues. CDR1 SGDLS and CDR2 YYNGEE come from the germline V gene. The CDR3 region is CASSPTLLTDTQYF. The DNA of the CDR3 is TGTGCCAGCAGCCCCACCCTCCTAACAGATACGCAGTATTTT.

There are a few counts of this clone. The V call is TRBV5-6, the J call TRBJ2-7, with D tentatively TRBD1 or TRBD2 (5 bases each). CDR1 SGHDT and CDR2 YYEEEE come from the germline V gene. The CDR3 has 15 residues. V lost 5 bases and J lost 3, with 18 bases in between. This chain's CDR3 is CASRASGRVDYEQYF. In nucleotides, the CDR3 is TGTGCCAGCAGGGCCAGCGGCAGGGTAGACTACGAGCAGTACTTC.